This note documents a single T cell receptor beta chain sequence. This entry comes from a study of cytomegalovirus exposure and HLA in healthy donors. Germline V gene sequence: CDR1 SQVTM, CDR2 ANQGSEA. The CDR3 contains 15 residues. With 4 bases removed from V and 2 bases from J, the gap between germline ends came to 12 bases. Use of 60 Vbeta and 13 Jbeta primers characterized the PCR. Data came from immunoSEQ multiplex PCR; TCRdb stores just in-frame clones and leaves some out. The profile shows some 85,000 clones, approximately 84% of them singletons. Sequenced sample: PBMCs. This TCR derives from a woman in her 50s in good health and CMV-seronegative. This rearrangement joins TRBV29-1 to TRBJ2-6; a possible D gene is TRBD1 (7 bases). The CDR3: CSVGRGQAGANVLTF. CDR3 in DNA: TGCAGCGTTGGGAGGGGGCAGGCTGGGGCCAACGTCCTGACTTTC. Using reference TRBV29-1 and TRBJ2-6 for the parts outside the CDR3, the full variable domain is SAVISQKPSRDICQRGTSLTIQCQVDSQVTMMFWYRQQPGQSLTLIATANQGSEATYESGFVIDKFPISRPNLTFSTLTVSNMSPEDSSIYLCSVGRGQAGANVLTFGAGSRLTVL.